These T cell receptor beta chains were read from a single sample in a study of cytomegalovirus exposure and HLA in healthy donors. Profiled with immunoSEQ multiplex PCR; TCRdb holds only in-frame clones, not every one. The data hold about 130,000 clones, with 73% observed a single time. The sequenced sample was PBMCs. These receptors all come from a middle-aged woman in good health and CMV-seropositive. Both conserved end residues are part of each CDR3. Fields, in order: D gene, V gene, J gene, clone size, CDR3 protein, CDR3 DNA. The D gene is left open where the match is weak. For some rows the clone size is stated as once, few or many, or as a class when expanded; others skip it.

-	TRBV28	TRBJ1-4	few	CASSTDKRAEKLFF	TGTGCCAGCAGTACCGACAAGCGGGCTGAAAAACTGTTTTTT
-	TRBV7-2	TRBJ1-2	-	CASSSRGSGWVVSYGYTF	TGTGCCAGCAGCTCCCGGGGGTCGGGGTGGGTGGTTTCCTATGGCTACACCTTC
-	TRBV6-5	TRBJ1-1	-	CASSAREGNTEAFF	TGTGCCAGCAGTGCGAGGGAGGGGAACACTGAAGCTTTCTTT
TRBD2	TRBV5-4	TRBJ2-5	-	CASSPGGVRETQYF	TGTGCCAGCAGCCCCGGGGGGGTACGAGAGACCCAGTACTTC
-	TRBV7-7	TRBJ1-4	few	CASWSGGSEKLFF	TGTGCCAGCTGGTCGGGGGGCAGTGAAAAACTGTTTTTT
TRBD1	TRBV6-4	TRBJ2-2	-	CASKTGESFLAGELFF	TGTGCCAGCAAGACAGGGGAATCATTTTTGGCCGGGGAGCTGTTTTTT
-	TRBV7-9	TRBJ1-1	-	CASSLGTGEAFF	TGTGCCAGCAGCTTAGGGACGGGGGAAGCTTTCTTT
-	TRBV4-2	TRBJ2-3	-	CASSQDSGSSTDTQYF	TGTGCCAGCAGCCAAGATAGCGGATCTAGCACAGATACGCAGTATTTT
-	TRBV6-5	TRBJ1-2	-	CASARGIGFSYGYTF	TGTGCCAGCGCCCGAGGAATCGGTTTTAGCTATGGCTACACCTTC
TRBD2	TRBV14	TRBJ2-2	-	CASSQGTSAVVAGELFF	TGTGCCAGCAGCCAAGGGACTAGCGCGGTGGTAGCCGGGGAGCTGTTTTTT
-	TRBV28	TRBJ1-2	-	CASNNRADNYGYTF	TGTGCCAGCAATAACAGGGCCGATAACTATGGCTACACCTTC
-	TRBV19	TRBJ1-1	once	CASSIGKRQNTEAFF	TGTGCCAGTAGTATAGGGAAGAGACAGAACACTGAAGCTTTCTTT
TRBD2	TRBV7-9	TRBJ2-1	-	CASSFLSGGAVNEQFF	TGTGCCAGCAGCTTCCTTAGCGGGGGGGCCGTAAATGAGCAGTTCTTC
TRBD1	TRBV29-1	TRBJ2-5	-	CSVGPTGGETQYF	TGCAGCGTTGGCCCGACAGGGGGAGAGACCCAGTACTTC
TRBD2	TRBV2	TRBJ2-3	-	CASSPTILAVTDTQYF	TGTGCCAGCAGCCCTACCATACTAGCGGTCACAGATACGCAGTATTTT
TRBD2	TRBV5-6	TRBJ2-5	few	CASSESRTFSGGLQETQYF	TGTGCCAGCAGCGAGTCCCGTACTTTCAGCGGGGGGCTTCAAGAGACCCAGTACTTC
-	TRBV5-5	TRBJ1-6	-	CASSLAFLFRSPLHF	TGTGCCAGCAGCTTGGCCTTCTTATTCCGTTCACCCCTCCACTTT